The source of this T cell receptor (beta chain) is a study of T cell responses to AZD1222 COVID-19 vaccine. Regarding this clone: At one end the junction does not follow the germline gene, possibly because of a read error.

The CDR3 consists of 14 residues. The V gene's germline CDR1 is SGHRS and CDR2 YFSETQ. This table comes from immunoSEQ multiplex PCR, and its TCRdb copy is limited to in-frame clones, with some not included. The sample carries 75,000 to 100,000 clones, roughly nine tenths recorded once. The receptor was derived from an adult in good health. Sample: peripheral blood, taken on day 0 of AZD1222 vaccination. This chain links TRBV5-1 with TRBJ1-2; possibly TRBD1 for D (5 bases). CDR3 protein: CASSLGDSNYGFTF. The DNA of the CDR3 is TGCGCCAGCTCCCTCGGCGACAGTAACTATGGCTTCACCTTC.